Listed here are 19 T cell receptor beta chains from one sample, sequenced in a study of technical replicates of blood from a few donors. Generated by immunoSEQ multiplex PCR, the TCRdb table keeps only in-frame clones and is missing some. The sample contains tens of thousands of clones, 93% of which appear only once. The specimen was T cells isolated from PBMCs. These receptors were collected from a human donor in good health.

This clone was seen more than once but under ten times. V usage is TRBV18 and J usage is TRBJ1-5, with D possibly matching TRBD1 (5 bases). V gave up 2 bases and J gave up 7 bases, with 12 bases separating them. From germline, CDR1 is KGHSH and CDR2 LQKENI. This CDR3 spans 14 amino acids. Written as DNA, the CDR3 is TGTGCCAGCTCACCAGACCCTTCAGGGCAGCCCCAGCATTTT. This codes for CASSPDPSGQPQHF.

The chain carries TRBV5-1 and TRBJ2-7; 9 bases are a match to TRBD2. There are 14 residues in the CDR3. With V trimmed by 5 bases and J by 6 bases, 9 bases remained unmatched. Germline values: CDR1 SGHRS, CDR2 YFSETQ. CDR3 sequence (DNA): TGCGCCAGCAGATCCAGCGGGAGGCTTGGCGAGCAGTACTTC. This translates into CASRSSGRLGEQYF.

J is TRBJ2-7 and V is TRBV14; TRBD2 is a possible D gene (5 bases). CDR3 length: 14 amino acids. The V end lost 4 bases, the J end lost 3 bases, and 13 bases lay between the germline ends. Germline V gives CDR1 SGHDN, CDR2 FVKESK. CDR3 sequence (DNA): TGTGCCAGCAGCCTTGGAGGATACAGCTACGAGCAGTACTTC. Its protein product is CASSLGGYSYEQYF. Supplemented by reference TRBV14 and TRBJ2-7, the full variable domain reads EAGVTQFPSHSVIEKGQTVTLRCDPISGHDNLYWYRRVMGKEIKFLLHFVKESKQDESGMPNNRFLAERTGGTYSTLKVQPAELEDSGVYFCASSLGGYSYEQYFGPGTRLTVT.

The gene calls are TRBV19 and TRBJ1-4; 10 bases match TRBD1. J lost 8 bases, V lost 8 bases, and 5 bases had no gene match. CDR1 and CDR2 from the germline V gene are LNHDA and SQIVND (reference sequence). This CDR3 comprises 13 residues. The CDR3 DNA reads TGTGCCAGTGAGACAGGGGGCGTCGAAAAACTGTTTTTT. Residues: CASETGGVEKLFF.

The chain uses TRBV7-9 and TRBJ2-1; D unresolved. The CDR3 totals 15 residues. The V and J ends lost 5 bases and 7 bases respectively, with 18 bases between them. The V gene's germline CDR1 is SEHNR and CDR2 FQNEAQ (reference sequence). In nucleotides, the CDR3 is TGTGCCAGCAGCCCCAGGTGGCAGACACCGAATGAGCAGTTCTTC. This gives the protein CASSPRWQTPNEQFF.

The CDR3 region has the DNA TGTGCCAGCCAACCCGTCCCGCCCACCGCGTGGCAGGGAGGAAATGAGCAGTTCTTC. This translates into CASQPVPPTAWQGGNEQFF. The chain is built from TRBV5-6 and TRBJ2-1, with D tentatively TRBD2 (6 bases). V lost 7 bases and J 7 bases, leaving 33 bases between the germline ends. The CDR3 length is 19 residues. Germline V CDR1 and CDR2: SGHDT, YYEEEE.

CDR3 sequence (DNA): TGTGCCAGCAGCACGAGCGGGAGTAGGTACAATGAGCAGTTCTTC. It specifies CASSTSGSRYNEQFF. The J gene is TRBJ2-1, the V gene TRBV7-6; TRBD2 aligns across 8 bases. Trimming at V came to 5 bases and at J to 4 bases, leaving 7 bases not matched to a gene. Germline V gene data show CDR1 as SGHVS and CDR2 as FNYEAQ. This CDR3 is built from 15 residues.

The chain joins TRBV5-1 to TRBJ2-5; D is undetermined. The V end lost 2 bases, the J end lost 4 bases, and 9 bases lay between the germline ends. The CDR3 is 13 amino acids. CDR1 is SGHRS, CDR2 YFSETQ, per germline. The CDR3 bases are TGCGCCAGCAGCTTCGGCCCAGGAGAGACCCAGTACTTC. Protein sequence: CASSFGPGETQYF.

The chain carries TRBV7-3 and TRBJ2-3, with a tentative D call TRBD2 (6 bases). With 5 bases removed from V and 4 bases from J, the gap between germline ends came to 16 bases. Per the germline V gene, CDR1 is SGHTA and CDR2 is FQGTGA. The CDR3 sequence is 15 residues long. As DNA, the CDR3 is TGTGCCAGCAGCCCTGTGGGGGGAGCAGCAGATACGCAGTATTTT. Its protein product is CASSPVGGAADTQYF. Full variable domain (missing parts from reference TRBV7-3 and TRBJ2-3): GAGVSQTPSNKVTEKGKYVELRCDPISGHTALYWYRQSLGQGPEFLIYFQGTGAADDSGLPNDRFFAVRPEGSVSTLKIQRTERGDSAVYLCASSPVGGAADTQYFGPGTRLTVL.

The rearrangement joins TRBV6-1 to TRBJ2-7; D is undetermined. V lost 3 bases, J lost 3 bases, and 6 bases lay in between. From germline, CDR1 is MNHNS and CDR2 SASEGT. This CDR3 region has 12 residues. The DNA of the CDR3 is TGTGCCAGCAGTGATGTAGTCTACGAGCAGTACTTC. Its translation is CASSDVVYEQYF.

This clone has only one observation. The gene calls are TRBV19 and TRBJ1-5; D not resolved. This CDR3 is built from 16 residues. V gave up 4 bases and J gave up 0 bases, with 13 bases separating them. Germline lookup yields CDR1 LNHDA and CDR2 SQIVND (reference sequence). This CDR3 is CASSTIPRDSNQPQHF. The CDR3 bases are TGTGCCAGTAGTACCATCCCGCGTGATAGCAATCAGCCCCAGCATTTT. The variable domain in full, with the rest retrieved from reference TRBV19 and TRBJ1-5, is DGGITQSPKYLFRKEGQNVTLSCEQNLNHDAMYWYRQDPGQGLRLIYYSQIVNDFQKGDIAEGYSVSREKKESFPLTVTSAQKNPTAFYLCASSTIPRDSNQPQHFGDGTRLSIL.

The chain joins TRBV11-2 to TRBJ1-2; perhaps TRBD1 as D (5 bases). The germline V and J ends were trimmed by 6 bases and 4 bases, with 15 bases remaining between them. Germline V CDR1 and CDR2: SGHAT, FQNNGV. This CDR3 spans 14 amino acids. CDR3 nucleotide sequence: TGTGCCAGCAGGTCCCCCGGACAAACCTATGGCTACACCTTC. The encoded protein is CASRSPGQTYGYTF.

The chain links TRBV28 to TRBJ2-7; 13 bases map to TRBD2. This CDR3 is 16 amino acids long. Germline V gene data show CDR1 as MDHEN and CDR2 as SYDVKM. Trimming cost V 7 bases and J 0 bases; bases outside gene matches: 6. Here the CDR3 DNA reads TGTGCCAGCACGACTAGCGGGAGGCCCAGCTCCTACGAGCAGTACTTC. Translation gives CASTTSGRPSSYEQYF.

CDR3 nucleotides: TGTGCCAGCAGTGACCCTTTACACACAGATACGCAGTATTTT. Its protein is CASSDPLHTDTQYF. The chain carries TRBV25-1 and TRBJ2-3; the D is unclear. The CDR3 runs 14 residues. V lost 3 bases and J 2 bases, leaving 9 bases between the germline ends. Germline-derived CDR1 and CDR2 are MGHDK and SYGVNS.

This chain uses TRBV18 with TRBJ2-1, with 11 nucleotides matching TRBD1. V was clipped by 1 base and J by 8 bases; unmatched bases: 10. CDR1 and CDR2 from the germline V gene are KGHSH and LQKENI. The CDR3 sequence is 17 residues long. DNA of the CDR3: TGTGCCAGCTCACCACGAATCAGGACAGGGGGCTTTGATGAGCAGTTCTTC. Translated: CASSPRIRTGGFDEQFF.

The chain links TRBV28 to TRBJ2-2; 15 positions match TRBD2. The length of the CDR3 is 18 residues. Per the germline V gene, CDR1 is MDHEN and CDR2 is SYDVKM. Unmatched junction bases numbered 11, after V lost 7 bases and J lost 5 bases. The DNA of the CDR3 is TGTGCCAGCAAACCACCGGGACTAGCGGGAGGCGGGACCGGGGAGCTGTTTTTT. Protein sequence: CASKPPGLAGGGTGELFF.

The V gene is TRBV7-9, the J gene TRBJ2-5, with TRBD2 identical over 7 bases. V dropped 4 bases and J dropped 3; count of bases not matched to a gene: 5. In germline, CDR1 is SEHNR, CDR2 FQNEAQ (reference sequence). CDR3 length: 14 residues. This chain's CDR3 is CASSSRAGKETQYF. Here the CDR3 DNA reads TGTGCCAGCAGCTCAAGAGCGGGAAAAGAGACCCAGTACTTC.

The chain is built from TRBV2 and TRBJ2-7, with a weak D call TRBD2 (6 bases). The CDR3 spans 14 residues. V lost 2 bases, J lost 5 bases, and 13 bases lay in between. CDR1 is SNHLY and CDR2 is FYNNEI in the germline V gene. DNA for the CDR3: TGTGCCAGCAGTGAACCCGGGAGTCCCCACGAGCAGTACTTC. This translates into CASSEPGSPHEQYF.

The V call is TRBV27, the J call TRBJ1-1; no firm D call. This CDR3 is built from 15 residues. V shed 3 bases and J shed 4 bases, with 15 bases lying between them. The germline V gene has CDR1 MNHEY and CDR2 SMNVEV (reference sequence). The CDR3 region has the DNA TGTGCCAGCAGTTTGTTTGAGGGAATGGGCACTGAAGCTTTCTTT. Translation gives CASSLFEGMGTEAFF.